These 22 T cell receptor beta chains share one sample of origin, sequenced in a study of post-analysis software for immune sequencing data (dated by TCRdb to the mid-2010s). Broader findings and caveats from the paper: Four or five TRBV segments, including TRBV5-6, TRBV5-1 and TRBV20-1, were significantly more frequent in patients than controls.

The library was obtained by PCR. The sequencing machine was an Illumina HiSeq 2500. To reduce PCR and sequencing biases, unique molecular identifiers were built into the TCR beta cDNA libraries. TCRdb reprocessing: public reads trimmed at Q25 with fastp, clones called with MiXCR, in-frame beta chains kept. Rows with one shared CDR3 protein collapse into an entry with the most common genes and DNA. The table for this sample lists about 680,000 distinct CDR3 sequences; approximately 59% of them were counted only once. The ten largest clones represent 11% of the sample. These receptors' targets are unknown. The material sequenced was blood. These TCRs come from a girl aged 2 to 10 with multiple sclerosis.

The chain carries TRBV3-1 and TRBJ2-5; tentatively, D is TRBD2 (7 bases). Trimming took 4 bases from V and 3 from J, leaving 9 bases between them. The CDR3 covers 13 residues. Germline V gene data show CDR1 as LGHDT and CDR2 as YNNKEL (reference sequence). CDR3 loop: CASSRGGEETQYF. CDR3 nucleotide sequence: TGTGCCAGCAGCCGAGGGGGGGAAGAGACCCAGTACTTC.

The chain combines TRBV5-1 with TRBJ2-7, with D perhaps TRBD1 (7 bases). Trimming removed 0 bases at V and 4 bases at J, with 17 bases between. Germline CDR1 is SGHRS and CDR2 is YFSETQ. The CDR3 has 16 residues. The CDR3 DNA reads as TGCGCCAGCAGCTTGGCCAGGGGGGCGTTAGAATACGAGCAGTACTTC. It specifies CASSLARGALEYEQYF.

This clonotype appeared a single time. The V call is TRBV20-1, the J call TRBJ2-7, with D perhaps TRBD2 (6 bases). CDR1 and CDR2 (germline): DFQATT, SNEGSKA (reference sequence). Trimming left V 2 bases short and J 5 bases short, with 16 bases between. The CDR3 is 14 residues long. The CDR3 is CSARSLRGGNEQYF. The CDR3 nucleotides are TGCAGTGCTAGATCATTACGGGGCGGGAACGAGCAGTACTTC.

This clonotype is a singleton in its sample. This chain joins TRBV6-5 and TRBJ2-7, with 10 nucleotides matching TRBD1. V shed 0 bases, J shed 3 bases, and the junction held 8 bases outside the gene matches. The length of the CDR3 is 17 residues. Germline CDR1 reads MNHEY; CDR2 reads SVGAGI. This chain's CDR3 is CASSYSISGQGCYEQYF. The CDR3 bases are TGTGCCAGCAGTTACTCGATTTCGGGACAGGGGTGCTACGAGCAGTACTTC.

In this sample, this clonotype turned up a few times. V is TRBV19 and J is TRBJ1-2; D gene uncertain. The V and J ends lost 8 bases and 6 bases respectively, with 4 bases between them. The germline V gene has CDR1 LNHDA and CDR2 SQIVND (reference sequence). The length of the CDR3 is 9 residues. The CDR3 sequence: CASGDGYTF. The DNA for the CDR3 is TGTGCCAGTGGTGATGGCTACACCTTC.

V gene TRBV6-6 combines with J gene TRBJ2-3; 8 positions match TRBD2. The CDR3 consists of 14 residues. The germline CDR1 and CDR2 sequences are MNHNY and SVGAGI (reference sequence). Germline trimming cut 8 bases from V and 1 base from J; bases unmatched to any gene: 5. CDR3 loop: CASVAGRGTDTQYF. The CDR3 DNA reads as TGTGCCAGCGTAGCGGGAAGGGGCACAGATACGCAGTATTTT.

In its sample, this clonotype was seen a few times. The genes are TRBV5-8 and TRBJ1-2, with unresolved D. The CDR3 sequence is 14 residues long. Germline V gives CDR1 SGHTS, CDR2 YDEGEE. Trimming removed 4 bases from V and 2 bases from J, with 12 bases in between. The CDR3 DNA reads as TGTGCCAGCAGCATAACCGCAGGAAACTATGGCTACACCTTC. As protein: CASSITAGNYGYTF.

The chain employs TRBV5-4 and TRBJ1-1; possible D gene TRBD1, 6 bases. Germline loops: CDR1 SGHNT, CDR2 YYREEE (reference sequence). This CDR3 region has 15 residues. The V and J ends lost 2 bases and 2 bases respectively, with 13 bases between them. CDR3 sequence reads: CASSFRRGSNTEAFF. The DNA for the CDR3 is TGTGCCAGCAGCTTCCGCAGGGGCAGCAACACTGAAGCTTTCTTT.

This chain links TRBV25-1 with TRBJ2-7, with TRBD1 identical over 7 bases. There are 16 residues in the CDR3. V was clipped by 3 bases and J by 5 bases; unmatched bases: 13. CDR1 and CDR2 from the germline V gene are MGHDK and SYGVNS. The CDR3 here is CASSDPRQGEAHEQYF. The CDR3 bases are TGTGCCAGCAGTGATCCCCGACAGGGTGAGGCCCACGAGCAGTACTTC.

This clonotype was picked up one time. The genes are TRBV12-3 or TRBV12-4 and TRBJ2-3; TRBD2 matches 9 bases. V lost 7 bases and J lost 2; bases outside the gene matches: 7. The CDR3 is 15 residues long. The CDR3 DNA reads TGTGCCAGCACCGAGCGGGGGGCCTACACAGATACGCAGTATTTT. This encodes CASTERGAYTDTQYF.

The CDR3 coding sequence is TGCGCCAGCAGCCAAGATGGAGGAATTTATGGCTACACCTTC. Encoded protein: CASSQDGGIYGYTF. V gene TRBV4-3 combines with J gene TRBJ1-2; no firm D call. Trimming left V 0 bases short and J 5 bases short, with 10 bases between. The CDR3 sequence is 14 residues long. Per the germline V gene, CDR1 is LGHNA and CDR2 is YSLEER.

There are a few counts of this clonotype. The chain carries TRBV7-9 and TRBJ2-1, with 8 bases matching TRBD1. The CDR3 loop spans 15 amino acids. Germline CDR1 reads SEHNR; CDR2 reads FQNEAQ (reference sequence). V lost 1 base and J lost 8; bases outside the gene matches: 7. CDR3 region: CASSLGGTGVDEQFF. As DNA, the CDR3 is TGTGCCAGCAGCTTAGGGGGGACAGGCGTCGATGAGCAGTTCTTC.

This chain links TRBV11-2 with TRBJ2-1; 10 nucleotides agree with TRBD2. Germline trimming cut 6 bases from V and 2 bases from J; bases unmatched to any gene: 4. CDR1 is SGHAT, CDR2 FQNNGV, per germline. The CDR3 sequence is 15 residues long. The CDR3 nucleotides are TGTGCCAGCAGGTCAGCGGGGGGGACCTACAATGAGCAGTTCTTC. Amino acid sequence: CASRSAGGTYNEQFF.

The chain has TRBV4-2 and TRBJ2-3; D remains unclear. The CDR3 sequence is 14 residues long. V lost 0 bases to trimming and J lost 4 bases, with 8 bases between them. The germline CDR1 and CDR2 sequences are LGHNA and YNFKEQ. The CDR3 nucleotides are TGTGCCAGCAGCCAAGATGGTCTGGCAGATACGCAGTATTTT. It specifies CASSQDGLADTQYF.

This clonotype was detected once. Sequence at one end of the junction differs from germline and may be a read error. This sequence joins TRBV7-2 and TRBJ2-3, with 9 nucleotides matching TRBD1. Germline-derived CDR1 and CDR2 are SGHTA and FQGNSA. This CDR3 has 14 residues. CDR3 in DNA: TGTGTCAGCAGCCCCGGGACAGGGTGGGATACGCAGTATTTT. Translated: CVSSPGTGWDTQYF.

This clonotype was recorded at least ten times. The genes are TRBV6-2 or TRBV6-3 and TRBJ1-6, with unresolved D. V lost 5 bases and J 5 bases, leaving 19 bases between the germline ends. Germline values: CDR1 MNHEY, CDR2 SVGEGT. The CDR3 is made up of 17 amino acids. The CDR3 loop reads CASSALFRTWNNSPLHF. For the CDR3, the DNA is TGTGCCAGCAGTGCCCTTTTCAGGACTTGGAATAATTCACCCCTCCACTTT.

The chain employs TRBV5-5 and TRBJ2-3, with D possibly TRBD2 on 7 matching bases. CDR1 SGHKS and CDR2 YYEKEE come from the germline V gene (reference sequence). Trimming cost V 1 base and J 2 bases, with 14 bases left between them. The CDR3 is made up of 16 amino acids. CDR3 residues: CASSLWAGATTDTQYF. As DNA, the CDR3 is TGTGCCAGCAGCTTGTGGGCGGGGGCCACCACAGATACGCAGTATTTT.

This chain uses TRBV20-1 with TRBJ1-6, with D perhaps matching TRBD1 (6 bases). Trimming took off 7 bases at V and 9 bases at J, with 16 bases between the two ends. The CDR3 has 13 amino acids. From germline, CDR1 is DFQATT and CDR2 SNEGSKA (reference sequence). CDR3 protein: CSGWAGGSSPLHF. DNA of the CDR3: TGCAGTGGGTGGGCCGGGGGCAGTTCACCCCTCCACTTT.

This clonotype showed up just a few times. The chain joins TRBV10-3 to TRBJ2-1; D remains unclear. V gave up 5 bases and J gave up 0 bases, with 11 bases separating them. There are 15 residues in the CDR3. Germline CDR1 ENHRY, CDR2 SYGVKD. Here the CDR3 reads CAISPYVSSYNEQFF. The CDR3, as DNA: TGTGCCATCAGTCCCTACGTGAGCTCCTACAATGAGCAGTTCTTC.

This rearrangement joins TRBV5-1 to TRBJ2-1; D is undetermined. CDR3 length: 12 amino acids. Per the germline V gene, CDR1 is SGHRS and CDR2 is YFSETQ. V lost 0 bases and J lost 6, with 4 bases in between. The CDR3 sequence: CASSLDFNEQFF. DNA of the CDR3: TGCGCCAGCAGCTTGGACTTCAATGAGCAGTTCTTC.

The gene calls are TRBV2 and TRBJ2-1; D is perhaps TRBD1 or TRBD2 (5 bases each). Trimming took 0 bases from V and 7 from J, leaving 13 bases between them. Germline V gives CDR1 SNHLY, CDR2 FYNNEI. The CDR3 has 15 residues. CDR3 amino acids: CASSEAGGGWNEQFF. Written as DNA, the CDR3 is TGTGCCAGCAGTGAAGCTGGGGGTGGGTGGAATGAGCAGTTCTTC.

Only one count was recorded for this clonotype. The genes are TRBV11-2 and TRBJ1-2; D unresolved. Trimming removed 8 bases from V and 3 bases from J, with 13 bases in between. The CDR3 totals 13 residues. The germline gives CDR1 SGHAT, CDR2 FQNNGV. The CDR3, as DNA: TGTGCCAGCTCCGGTCTGTCCTACTATGGCTACACCTTC. Protein: CASSGLSYYGYTF.